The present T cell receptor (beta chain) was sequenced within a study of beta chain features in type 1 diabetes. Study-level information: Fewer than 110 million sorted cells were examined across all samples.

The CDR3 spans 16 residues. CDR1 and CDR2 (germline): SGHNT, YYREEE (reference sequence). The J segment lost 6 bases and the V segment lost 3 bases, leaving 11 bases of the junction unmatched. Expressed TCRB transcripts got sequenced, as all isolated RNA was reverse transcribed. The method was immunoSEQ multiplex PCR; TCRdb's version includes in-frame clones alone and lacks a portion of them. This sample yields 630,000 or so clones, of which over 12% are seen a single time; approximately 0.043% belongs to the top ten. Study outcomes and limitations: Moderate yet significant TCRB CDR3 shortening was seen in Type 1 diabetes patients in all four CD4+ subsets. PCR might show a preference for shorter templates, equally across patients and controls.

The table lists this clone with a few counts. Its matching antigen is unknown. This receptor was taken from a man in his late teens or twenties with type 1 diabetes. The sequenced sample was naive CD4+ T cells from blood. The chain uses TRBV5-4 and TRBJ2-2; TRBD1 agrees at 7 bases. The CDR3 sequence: CASSSSLTGRAGELFF. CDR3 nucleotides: TGTGCCAGCAGCTCGAGCCTGACAGGGCGGGCCGGGGAGCTGTTTTTT.